A single sample gave rise to the 25 T cell receptor beta chains below, sequenced in a study of regulatory T cells in long-lasting Graves disease. The time point: persistent/refractory GD, antithyroid drugs over 5 years with positive TRAb. From PBMCs, RNA was extracted and then used to make the TCR library. Investigators prepared the TCR beta libraries by applying iRepertoire HTBI primers and Arm-PCR of CDR3 regions. TCRdb used MiXCR to reprocess the multiplex PCR reads, holding one entry per CDR3 protein. The sample has about 450,000 distinct CDR3 sequences, about a quarter seen once. The sequencing here drew on peripheral blood mononuclear cells (PBMCs), taken when the disease was refractory, from a patient treated with antithyroid drugs. The receptor source for this set is a female donor with Graves disease.

This clonotype has a handful of counts. The CDR3 sequence is CASSYGTSGNHFYEQYF. CDR3 DNA: TGTGCCAGCAGTTACGGGACTAGCGGGAATCATTTCTACGAGCAGTACTTC. The V and J genes are TRBV6-2 or TRBV6-3 and TRBJ2-7; 13 bases line up with TRBD2. Germline V gives CDR1 MNHEY, CDR2 SVGEGT. There are 17 residues in the CDR3. V lost 2 bases, J lost 3 bases, and 7 bases stayed unmatched.

This clonotype was recorded a few times. The chain carries TRBV7-2 and TRBJ2-7; perhaps TRBD1 as D (6 bases). The CDR3 is made up of 15 amino acids. The V and J ends lost 5 bases and 3 bases respectively, with 17 bases between them. The germline gives CDR1 SGHTA, CDR2 FQGNSA. CDR3 protein: CASSLTGSGLYEQYF. DNA of the CDR3: TGTGCCAGCAGCCTCACAGGGTCGGGGCTCTACGAGCAGTACTTC. The complete variable domain, with remaining parts taken from reference TRBV7-2 and TRBJ2-7, reads GAGVSQSPSNKVTEKGKDVELRCDPISGHTALYWYRQSLGQGLEFLIYFQGNSAPDKSGLPSDRFSAERTGGSVSTLTIQRTQQEDSAVYLCASSLTGSGLYEQYFGPGTRLTVT.

This clonotype was seen a handful of times. This rearrangement joins TRBV27 to TRBJ2-5; no clear D gene. This CDR3 contains 14 residues. Per germline, CDR1 MNHEY and CDR2 SMNVEV (reference sequence). Trimming removed 6 bases at V and 5 bases at J, with 16 bases between. CDR3 region: CASSRLAEQETQYF. The CDR3 DNA follows: TGTGCCAGCAGCCGCCTCGCGGAGCAGGAGACCCAGTACTTC.

This clonotype appeared many times. The V call is TRBV6-1, the J call TRBJ2-7; 10 bases match TRBD2. Germline trimming cut 7 bases from V and 1 base from J; bases unmatched to any gene: 7. Germline V gene sequence: CDR1 MNHNS, CDR2 SASEGT. This CDR3 has 15 amino acids. The CDR3 loop is CASKKRTSGSYEQYF. As DNA, the CDR3 is TGTGCCAGCAAGAAACGGACTAGCGGATCCTACGAGCAGTACTTC.

A word on this clonotype: The junction shows a germline mismatch at one end, possibly a read error. The V and J genes are TRBV5-1 and TRBJ1-4, with 7 bases that match TRBD1. The germline CDR1 and CDR2 sequences are SGHRS and YFSETQ. The CDR3 is 15 amino acids. CDR3 sequence: CVSSLGDSFNEKLFF. The CDR3 DNA reads as TGCGTCAGCAGCTTGGGGGACAGCTTCAATGAAAAACTGTTTTTT.

This clonotype came up a few times. The chain is built from TRBV20-1 and TRBJ2-7, with D maybe TRBD1 (6 bases). With 0 bases removed from V and 2 bases from J, the gap between germline ends came to 11 bases. This CDR3 has 14 residues. CDR1 and CDR2 from the germline V gene are DFQATT and SNEGSKA (reference sequence). The CDR3 sequence: CSARDFDRPYEQYF. The CDR3 DNA reads TGCAGTGCTAGAGATTTCGACAGGCCCTACGAGCAGTACTTC.

Of note for this clonotype: A read error may account for a junction end that differs from germline. This chain joins TRBV7-8 and TRBJ2-7, with 9 positions matching TRBD2. The CDR3 runs to 15 residues. Germline loops: CDR1 SGHVS, CDR2 FQNEAQ. CDR3 DNA: TGTGCCAGCAGCCCCGCGGGGGGGGGACAATACGAGCAGTGCTTC. Protein product: CASSPAGGGQYEQCF.

This clonotype was seen a few times. The chain carries TRBV30 and TRBJ1-2; D perhaps matches TRBD1 (6 bases). Trimming cost V 0 bases and J 0 bases, with 14 bases left between them. Germline lookup yields CDR1 GTSNPN and CDR2 SVGIG (reference sequence). The CDR3 length is 16 residues. This CDR3 is CAWSVAGAKANYGYTF. The CDR3 bases are TGTGCCTGGAGTGTGGCAGGGGCAAAAGCTAACTATGGCTACACCTTC.

This chain links TRBV12-3 or TRBV12-4 with TRBJ2-3; D unresolved. V dropped 5 bases and J dropped 5 bases, with 5 bases sitting between them. This CDR3 region has 11 residues. CDR3 region: CASSRGDTQYF. CDR3 coding DNA: TGTGCCAGCAGTAGAGGAGATACGCAGTATTTT.

There are a few counts of this clonotype. The chain links TRBV7-2 to TRBJ2-5; D perhaps matches TRBD2 (6 bases). Germline CDR1 is SGHTA and CDR2 is FQGNSA. The CDR3 is 14 amino acids. With 2 bases removed from V and 1 base from J, the gap between germline ends came to 8 bases. The CDR3: CASSLMGLQETQYF. Here the CDR3 DNA reads TGTGCCAGCAGCTTAATGGGACTCCAAGAGACCCAGTACTTC.

The chain has TRBV12-3 or TRBV12-4 and TRBJ2-1; possibly TRBD1 for D (5 bases). Trimming shortened V by 6 bases and J by 8 bases, and 17 bases separated the two germline ends. The length of the CDR3 is 14 residues. The CDR3: CASSDLRDGDEQFF. In DNA form, the CDR3 reads TGTGCCAGCAGCGACCTCAGGGATGGGGATGAGCAGTTCTTC.

This clonotype came up many times. The CDR3 DNA is TGTGCCAGCAGATCCGGGACAAGCCTCTACGAGCAGTACTTC. Protein: CASRSGTSLYEQYF. The rearrangement joins TRBV2 to TRBJ2-7, with D possibly TRBD1 on 6 matching bases. Trimming took 6 bases from V and 3 from J, leaving 15 bases between them. Germline V gene sequence: CDR1 SNHLY, CDR2 FYNNEI. This CDR3 has 14 amino acids. Full variable domain (missing parts from reference TRBV2 and TRBJ2-7): EPEVTQTPSHQVTQMGQEVILRCVPISNHLYFYWYRQILGQKVEFLVSFYNNEISEKSEIFDDQFSVERPDGSNFTLKIRSTKLEDSAMYFCASRSGTSLYEQYFGPGTRLTVT.

This clonotype was detected only a few times. This CDR3 is CASSLAIGPSGNPHNEQFF. Written as DNA, the CDR3 is TGTGCCAGCAGTTTAGCGATTGGGCCTAGCGGGAACCCTCACAATGAGCAGTTCTTC. This rearrangement joins TRBV12-3 or TRBV12-4 to TRBJ2-1, with 9 positions matching TRBD2. CDR3 length equals 19 residues. J gave up 5 bases and V 0 bases, and 14 bases lay outside the gene matches.

This chain links TRBV7-9 with TRBJ2-7; TRBD1 matches 8 bases. The CDR3 sequence is 15 residues long. The junction had 8 bases not matched to a gene; V was cut back by 5 bases and J by 2 bases. CDR1 SEHNR and CDR2 FQNEAQ come from the germline V gene (reference sequence). The CDR3 bases are TGTGCCAGCAGCGCGGGACAGGCGGACGCCTACGAGCAGTACTTC. Protein product: CASSAGQADAYEQYF.

Remarks on this clonotype: Possible read error: a much larger clone is one base away. The rearrangement links TRBV6-2 or TRBV6-3 to TRBJ2-7; 11 nucleotides align to TRBD2. CDR3 size: 15 residues. The germline CDR1 and CDR2 sequences are MNHEY and SVGEGT. The CDR3, as DNA: TGTGCCAGCAGTGAAAGGACTAGCGGGCTCTACGGGCAGTACTTC. This encodes CASSERTSGLYGQYF.

This clonotype was observed many times. The CDR3 DNA reads as TGTGCCAGTAGCCAGGACAGGGACTATGGCTACACCTTC. As protein: CASSQDRDYGYTF. This rearrangement joins TRBV7-3 to TRBJ1-2, with 8 bases matching TRBD1. Germline-derived CDR1 and CDR2 are SGHTA and FQGTGA. Losses at the gene ends were 9 bases for V and 3 bases for J; bases not matched to a gene: 6. This CDR3 region has 13 residues.

This clonotype has only a few counts. This chain links TRBV20-1 with TRBJ2-7; tentative D call: TRBD1 (6 bases). Germline CDR1 is DFQATT and CDR2 is SNEGSKA (reference sequence). This CDR3 has 14 amino acids. The ends were cut back, 5 bases at V and 1 base at J, with 15 bases in the middle. The CDR3 coding sequence is TGCAGTGCTCCCCACAGGGCCCCTTCCTACGAGCAGTACTTC. This encodes CSAPHRAPSYEQYF.

J is TRBJ1-2 and V is TRBV7-9; 7 positions match TRBD1. Germline CDR1 SEHNR, CDR2 FQNEAQ (reference sequence). Unmatched junction bases numbered 12, after V lost 0 bases and J lost 2 bases. The CDR3 contains 18 residues. CDR3: CASSLASRYRGENYGYTF. Here the CDR3 DNA reads TGTGCCAGCAGCTTAGCATCTCGTTACAGGGGCGAAAACTATGGCTACACCTTC.

The rearrangement links TRBV6-2 or TRBV6-3 to TRBJ2-5; no reliable D call. This CDR3 has 12 residues. V was shortened by 5 bases and J by 4 bases, with 8 bases between the two germline ends. Germline V gene data show CDR1 as MNHEY and CDR2 as SVGEGT. The CDR3 sequence is CASSTVVETQYF. DNA for the CDR3: TGTGCCAGCAGTACCGTAGTAGAGACCCAGTACTTC.

This clonotype has a handful of counts. The chain joins TRBV28 to TRBJ1-1; D may be TRBD1 (6 bases). V was trimmed by 2 bases and J by 9 bases, leaving 19 bases between them. CDR3 size: 15 residues. CDR1 MDHEN and CDR2 SYDVKM come from the germline V gene. CDR3 DNA sequence: TGTGCCAGCAGTTTAGCTGGTGGGGGGCAGCAAAAAGCTTTCTTT. This codes for CASSLAGGGQQKAFF.

As concerns this clonotype: This could be a read error, since a much larger clone is one nucleotide away. The rearrangement joins TRBV10-3 to TRBJ2-7; 7 nucleotides agree with TRBD2. J was trimmed by 0 bases and V by 8 bases; bases with no gene match: 1. Germline V gene data show CDR1 as ENHRY and CDR2 as SYGVKD. This CDR3 has 12 residues. CDR3 nucleotides: TGTGCCATCCGGGACTACTCCTACGAGCAGTACTTC. Protein product: CAIRDYSYEQYF.

The chain uses TRBV4-3 and TRBJ1-2; D possibly corresponds to TRBD1 (5 bases). This CDR3 comprises 16 residues. Per germline, CDR1 LGHNA and CDR2 YSLEER. The ends were cut back, 0 bases at V and 5 bases at J, with 16 bases in the middle. The CDR3 DNA is TGCGCCAGCAGCCAAGAAACGGGTGCAGGGAGGTATGGCTACACCTTC. It encodes CASSQETGAGRYGYTF.

This clonotype turned up a few times. The chain uses TRBV25-1 and TRBJ2-7; D is uncertain. V lost 5 bases to trimming and J lost 0 bases, with 14 bases between them. The germline gives CDR1 MGHDK, CDR2 SYGVNS. CDR3 length: 15 amino acids. The CDR3: CASSYGSWGSYEQYF. In nucleotides, the CDR3 is TGTGCCAGCAGTTATGGTTCGTGGGGCTCCTACGAGCAGTACTTC.

This clonotype was detected only a few times. This chain links TRBV19 with TRBJ1-2, with D hard to call. The V end was cut by 2 bases, the J end by 7 bases, with 8 bases between. Per germline, CDR1 LNHDA and CDR2 SQIVND (reference sequence). The CDR3 runs 12 residues. CDR3 sequence reads: CASSIRRGGYTF. The CDR3 bases are TGTGCCAGTAGTATACGCCGTGGTGGCTACACCTTC.

V usage is TRBV4-3 and J usage is TRBJ2-7, with D maybe TRBD1 (5 bases). The CDR3 is 14 amino acids. V shed 4 bases and J shed 1 base, with 11 bases lying between them. Germline CDR1 LGHNA, CDR2 YSLEER. The CDR3 coding sequence is TGCGCCAGCAGCCCCCAAGCAGGGTCCTACGAGCAGTACTTC. This encodes CASSPQAGSYEQYF.